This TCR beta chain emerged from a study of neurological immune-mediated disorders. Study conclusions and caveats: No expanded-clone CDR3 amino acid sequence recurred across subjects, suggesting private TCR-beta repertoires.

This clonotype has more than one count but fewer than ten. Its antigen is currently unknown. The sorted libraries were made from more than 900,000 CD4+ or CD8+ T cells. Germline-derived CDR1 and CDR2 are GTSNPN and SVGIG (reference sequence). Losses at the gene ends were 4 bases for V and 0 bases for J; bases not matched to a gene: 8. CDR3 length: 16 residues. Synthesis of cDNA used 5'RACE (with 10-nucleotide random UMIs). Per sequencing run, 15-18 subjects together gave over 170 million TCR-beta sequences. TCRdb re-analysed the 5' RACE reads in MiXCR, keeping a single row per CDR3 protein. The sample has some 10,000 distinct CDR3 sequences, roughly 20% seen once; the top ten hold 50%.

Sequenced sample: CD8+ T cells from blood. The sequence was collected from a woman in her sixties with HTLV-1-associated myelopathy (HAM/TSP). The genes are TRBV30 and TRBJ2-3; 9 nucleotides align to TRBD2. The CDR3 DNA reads TGTGCCTGGATTGGTAGCGGGGGTCCTAGCACAGATACGCAGTATTTT. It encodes CAWIGSGGPSTDTQYF. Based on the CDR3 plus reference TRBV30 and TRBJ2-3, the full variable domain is SQTIHQWPATLVQPVGSPLSLECTVEGTSNPNLYWYRQAAGRGLQLLFYSVGIGQISSEVPQNLSASRPQDRQFILSSKKLLLSDSGFYLCAWIGSGGPSTDTQYFGPGTRLTVL.